This T cell receptor (beta chain) was recovered during a study of response to subunit inactivated influenza vaccine. The sample holds a few counts of this clonotype. TCRdb reprocessed the RT-PCR reads with MiXCR, giving one entry per CDR3 protein. Of roughly 650,000 distinct CDR3 sequences listed, less than 15% are singletons. The source material was PBMCs from blood, sampled 14 days before vaccination. This clonotype originated in a man aged 50-59 years who received an inactivated influenza vaccine.

The CDR3 DNA reads as TGTGCCAGCAGCTCCCGGGACAGGGTCACCGGGGAGCTGTTTTTT. This encodes CASSSRDRVTGELFF. The chain couples TRBV7-8 to TRBJ2-2; 9 bases fit TRBD1. Looked up from germline, CDR1 is SGHVS and CDR2 is FQNEAQ. V shed 4 bases and J 4 bases; nucleotides not matched to a gene: 4. CDR3 length equals 15 residues.